The 29 T cell receptor beta chains below come from one sample, sequenced in a study of T cells in Graves' hyperthyroidism and ophthalmopathy. TCR beta CDR3 sequences were amplified from RNA transcripts. The TCR CDR3 was amplified in a first-round RT-PCR using the HTBI primer set. TCRdb re-derived calls from the multiplex PCR reads in MiXCR, one entry per CDR3 protein. The table includes fewer than 650,000 distinct CDR3 sequences, 14% detected once. The sequenced sample consisted of blood. The source of these receptors is a woman aged 40-49 years with Graves' hyperthyroidism.

This clonotype showed up many times. This sequence joins TRBV2 and TRBJ2-6; D gene unclear. Germline V gene data show CDR1 as SNHLY and CDR2 as FYNNEI. The CDR3 extends over 15 amino acids. Trimming pared 2 bases from V and 0 bases from J, leaving 5 bases between. CDR3 loop: CASSETGSGANVLTF. CDR3 sequence (DNA): TGTGCCAGCAGTGAAACTGGCTCTGGGGCCAACGTCCTGACTTTC. The entire variable domain, with the rest obtained from reference TRBV2 and TRBJ2-6, is as follows: EPEVTQTPSHQVTQMGQEVILRCVPISNHLYFYWYRQILGQKVEFLVSFYNNEISEKSEIFDDQFSVERPDGSNFTLKIRSTKLEDSAMYFCASSETGSGANVLTFGAGSRLTVL.

The chain couples TRBV28 to TRBJ1-5, with 8 bases identical to TRBD1. This CDR3 has 16 amino acids. Germline loops: CDR1 MDHEN, CDR2 SYDVKM. V trimming: 4 bases; J trimming: 3 bases; junction bases outside the gene matches: 8. The CDR3, as DNA: TGTGCCAGCAGTTGGGGACAGGCCTTACCCAATCAGCCCCAGCATTTT. It translates to CASSWGQALPNQPQHF.

The table lists this clonotype with many counts. The V call is TRBV5-1, the J call TRBJ1-2; possibly TRBD1 for D (5 bases). Germline V gives CDR1 SGHRS, CDR2 YFSETQ. This CDR3 spans 14 amino acids. Trimming removed 0 bases from V and 7 bases from J, with 13 bases in between. The CDR3 here is CASSLADKSPGYTF. The CDR3 DNA reads as TGCGCCAGCAGCTTGGCGGACAAAAGCCCTGGCTACACCTTC. Full variable domain (rest looked up from reference TRBV5-1 and TRBJ1-2): KAGVTQTPRYLIKTRGQQVTLSCSPISGHRSVSWYQQTPGQGLQFLFEYFSETQRNKGNFPGRFSGRQFSNSRSEMNVSTLELGDSALYLCASSLADKSPGYTFGSGTRLTVV.

This clonotype was observed once. The chain combines TRBV28 with TRBJ1-3; possibly TRBD1 for D (6 bases). Germline loops: CDR1 MDHEN, CDR2 SYDVKM. The V and J ends lost 6 bases and 3 bases respectively, with 18 bases between them. CDR3 length: 16 residues. DNA for the CDR3: TGTGCCAGCAGCCGGCCCTGGGGGGCGAATGGAAACACCATATATTTT. Encoded protein: CASSRPWGANGNTIYF. Based on the CDR3 plus reference TRBV28 and TRBJ1-3, the full variable domain is DVKVTQSSRYLVKRTGEKVFLECVQDMDHENMFWYRQDPGLGLRLIYFSYDVKMKEKGDIPEGYSVSREKKERFSLILESASTNQTSMYLCASSRPWGANGNTIYFGEGSWLTVV.

This chain uses TRBV6-2 or TRBV6-3 with TRBJ1-2; a possible D gene is TRBD1 (5 bases). Germline V gene data show CDR1 as MNHEY and CDR2 as SVGEGT. The CDR3 runs to 12 residues. Trimming pared 4 bases from V and 8 bases from J, leaving 11 bases between. In DNA form, the CDR3 reads TGTGCCAGCAGTTCGCCAGGGTACGGCTACACCTTC. This sequence encodes CASSSPGYGYTF.

This clonotype has more than one count but fewer than ten. The J gene is TRBJ2-1, the V gene TRBV6-6; weak D call: TRBD2 (5 bases). This CDR3 is 12 amino acids long. The germline gives CDR1 MNHNY, CDR2 SVGAGI (reference sequence). Trimming stripped 2 bases from V and 6 bases from J, with 5 bases between. DNA of the CDR3: TGTGCCAGCAGTTACGGGAGCAATGAGCAGTTCTTC. This encodes CASSYGSNEQFF.

This clonotype was seen a few times. The rearrangement uses TRBV15 and TRBJ1-5, with D possibly matching TRBD1 (5 bases). This CDR3 is 15 amino acids long. Germline V gene sequence: CDR1 LNHNV, CDR2 YYDKDF (reference sequence). The germline V and J ends were trimmed by 0 bases and 6 bases, with 12 bases remaining between them. The CDR3 coding sequence is TGTGCCACCAGCAGAGATGGTAGGGGAGGTCAGCCCCAGCATTTT. It yields the protein CATSRDGRGGQPQHF.

This clonotype was detected many times. This chain joins TRBV3-1 and TRBJ2-7, with unresolved D. Germline CDR1 and CDR2: LGHDT and YNNKEL (reference sequence). The CDR3 is 15 residues long. V lost 0 bases to trimming and J lost 3 bases, with 12 bases between them. Here the CDR3 DNA reads TGTGCCAGCAGCCAAGAGTTTGGGATTAACTACGAGCAGTACTTC. Translated, it gives CASSQEFGINYEQYF.

This clonotype has a handful of counts. CDR3 DNA: TGTGCCTGGAGTAGGACAGGGGCCTTCACAGATACGCAGTATTTT. Translation gives CAWSRTGAFTDTQYF. V gene TRBV30 combines with J gene TRBJ2-3; TRBD1 aligns across 9 bases. V was clipped by 2 bases and J by 2 bases; unmatched bases: 5. CDR1 is GTSNPN and CDR2 is SVGIG in the germline V gene (reference sequence). This CDR3 contains 15 residues.

This clonotype was seen repeatedly, ten times or more. The chain is built from TRBV12-3 or TRBV12-4 and TRBJ1-5; D is uncertain. This CDR3 is built from 16 residues. Trimming shortened V by 6 bases and J by 0 bases, and 15 bases separated the two germline ends. The CDR3 nucleotides are TGTGCCAGCAGCCAGCGCCTGTCGGCTAGCAATCAGCCCCAGCATTTT. Translation gives CASSQRLSASNQPQHF.

This clonotype was counted between two and nine times. This chain joins TRBV29-1 and TRBJ1-1, with TRBD1 identical over 7 bases. CDR3 length equals 13 residues. Germline loops: CDR1 SQVTM, CDR2 ANQGSEA. The V gene end was trimmed by 7 bases and the J gene end by 2 bases; junction bases not matched to a gene: 7. The CDR3 spells CSARDSPNTEAFF. The CDR3 bases are TGCAGCGCTCGGGACAGCCCTAACACTGAAGCTTTCTTT.

This clonotype was seen a few times. The chain joins TRBV7-9 to TRBJ1-6, with D maybe TRBD1 (6 bases). This CDR3 has 15 amino acids. CDR1 is SEHNR, CDR2 FQNEAQ, per germline (reference sequence). V was clipped by 2 bases and J by 7 bases, with 12 bases between them. CDR3: CASSLYRDINSPLHF. The CDR3 region has the DNA TGTGCCAGCAGCTTATACCGGGACATAAATTCACCCCTCCACTTT.

This clonotype was seen many times. This chain uses TRBV12-3 or TRBV12-4 with TRBJ1-5; D perhaps matches TRBD1 (5 bases). Trimming removed 5 bases at V and 1 base at J, with 9 bases between. This CDR3 is 14 amino acids long. The CDR3 loop reads CASSDSISNQPQHF. The CDR3 bases are TGTGCCAGCAGTGACAGTATCAGCAATCAGCCCCAGCATTTT.

This clonotype was picked up a small number of times. The CDR3 sequence is CASSSYRGLGETQYF. CDR3 DNA sequence: TGTGCCAGCAGTTCATACAGGGGGCTGGGAGAGACCCAGTACTTC. J is TRBJ2-5 and V is TRBV27; 9 bases are shared with TRBD1. V lost 4 bases and J lost 4; bases outside the gene matches: 7. Germline V gene sequence: CDR1 MNHEY, CDR2 SMNVEV (reference sequence). The CDR3 runs to 15 residues.

In this sample, this clonotype turned up a few times. The chain uses TRBV19 and TRBJ1-2; tentatively, D is TRBD1 (6 bases). The CDR3 is 14 residues long. Between the trimmed V and J ends, which lost 5 bases and 4 bases, there was a span of 14 bases. The germline V gene encodes CDR1 LNHDA and CDR2 SQIVND (reference sequence). The CDR3 region is CASSRTDRSYGYTF. DNA for the CDR3: TGTGCCAGTAGTCGGACTGACAGGAGCTATGGCTACACCTTC.

The genes are TRBV11-3 and TRBJ2-3; tentatively, D is TRBD2 (6 bases). V gave up 4 bases and J gave up 0 bases, with 26 bases separating them. Germline-derived CDR1 and CDR2 are SGHNT and YENEEA. The CDR3 loop spans 20 amino acids. DNA for the CDR3: TGTGCCAGCAGCTATCGGGAGACTACACGTCAGTCAACCAGCACAGATACGCAGTATTTT. Translation gives CASSYRETTRQSTSTDTQYF.

The chain joins TRBV2 to TRBJ1-2; maybe TRBD1 (6 bases). Trimming removed 7 bases from V and 4 bases from J, with 16 bases in between. This CDR3 contains 14 residues. The germline V gene encodes CDR1 SNHLY and CDR2 FYNNEI. As DNA, the CDR3 is TGTGCCAGCACGGGGGCAGGGCGGCTCTATGGCTACACCTTC. This gives the protein CASTGAGRLYGYTF.

This clonotype has at least ten counts. The rearrangement uses TRBV30 and TRBJ1-5; D is possibly TRBD1 (5 bases). There are 15 residues in the CDR3. The germline gives CDR1 GTSNPN, CDR2 SVGIG (reference sequence). V dropped 2 bases and J dropped 5 bases, with 16 bases sitting between them. The CDR3 loop reads CAWSISGLGDQPQHF. The CDR3 region has the DNA TGTGCCTGGAGTATATCGGGACTAGGGGATCAGCCCCAGCATTTT.

This clonotype was observed many times. V is TRBV7-9 and J is TRBJ2-7, with 7 positions matching TRBD1. This CDR3 region has 16 residues. J gave up 0 bases and V 5 bases, and 10 bases lay outside the gene matches. Germline V lookup: CDR1 SEHNR, CDR2 FQNEAQ (reference sequence). The CDR3 nucleotides are TGTGCCAGCAGCCATGAAGGGACAGTGCTCTCCTACGAGCAGTACTTC. Translated: CASSHEGTVLSYEQYF. Complete variable domain (other parts from reference TRBV7-9 and TRBJ2-7): DTGVSQNPRHKITKRGQNVTFRCDPISEHNRLYWYRQTLGQGPEFLTYFQNEAQLEKSRLLSDRFSAERPKGSFSTLEIQRTEQGDSAMYLCASSHEGTVLSYEQYFGPGTRLTVT.

This clonotype was observed once. The J gene is TRBJ1-2, the V gene TRBV28; perhaps TRBD1 as D (6 bases). V shed 4 bases and J shed 4 bases, with 19 bases lying between them. The CDR3 is 16 residues long. Germline V gene lookup returns CDR1 MDHEN and CDR2 SYDVKM. In DNA form, the CDR3 reads TGTGCCAGCAGTTATACGGGGTCCTCAGGGGTCTATGGCTACACCTTC. It is translated as CASSYTGSSGVYGYTF.

This clonotype was seen at least ten times. The CDR3 DNA sequence: TGTGCCAGCAGTGAGGCGGGACAGGGGGCGAAGACTAATGAAAAACTGTTTTTT. Protein: CASSEAGQGAKTNEKLFF. The V call is TRBV6-4, the J call TRBJ1-4; 12 bases are a match to TRBD1. The V and J ends lost 3 bases and 2 bases, in that order; junction bases with no gene match: 7. This CDR3 contains 18 residues. From germline, CDR1 is MRHNA and CDR2 SNTAGT.

The rearrangement links TRBV5-6 to TRBJ2-7, with 9 bases aligning to TRBD1. Unmatched junction bases numbered 4, after V lost 3 bases and J lost 6 bases. Germline loops: CDR1 SGHDT, CDR2 YYEEEE. The CDR3 is made up of 13 amino acids. The CDR3 nucleotides read TGTGCCAGCAGCTGGGACAGGGAAGGCGAGCAGTACTTC. The encoded protein is CASSWDREGEQYF.

The chain recombines TRBV20-1 with TRBJ2-1; the D gene is possibly TRBD2 (5 bases). There are 17 residues in the CDR3. From germline, CDR1 is DFQATT and CDR2 SNEGSKA (reference sequence). Trimming took off 0 bases at V and 6 bases at J, with 21 bases between the two ends. CDR3 loop: CSARDWRYSGSVNEQFF. In nucleotides, the CDR3 is TGCAGTGCTAGAGATTGGAGGTATTCGGGGAGCGTCAATGAGCAGTTCTTC.

As DNA, the CDR3 is TGTGCCAGCAGTTCCAGCGGGACTGGCGCAGATACGCAGTATTTT. This gives the protein CASSSSGTGADTQYF. This chain links TRBV12-3 or TRBV12-4 with TRBJ2-3; the match to TRBD2 covers 7 bases. The CDR3 has 15 amino acids. V was clipped by 4 bases and J by 4 bases; unmatched bases: 8.

This clonotype was counted many times. J is TRBJ2-1 and V is TRBV10-3; D might be TRBD2 (5 bases). V lost 6 bases and J 4 bases, leaving 10 bases between the germline ends. CDR1 is ENHRY, CDR2 SYGVKD, per germline. This CDR3 is 13 amino acids long. In nucleotides, the CDR3 is TGTGCCATCAGCGCGACTACTTACAATGAGCAGTTCTTC. It encodes CAISATTYNEQFF.

The CDR3 is CATIQGLGTEAFF. CDR3 coding DNA: TGTGCCACCATCCAGGGGTTGGGAACTGAAGCTTTCTTT. The chain uses TRBV6-1 and TRBJ1-1, with D tentatively TRBD1 (6 bases). Trimming left V 10 bases short and J 5 bases short, with 17 bases between. Germline CDR1 MNHNS, CDR2 SASEGT. The CDR3 is 13 amino acids.

This clonotype has at least ten counts. The V call is TRBV2, the J call TRBJ2-5, with 8 positions matching TRBD2. Germline CDR1 reads SNHLY; CDR2 reads FYNNEI. The CDR3 runs to 17 residues. Germline trimming cut 1 base from V and 5 bases from J; bases unmatched to any gene: 12. The CDR3 bases are TGTGCCAGCAGTGAAGGGCCGAGCGGGAGATCCATGGAGACCCAGTACTTC. As protein: CASSEGPSGRSMETQYF. The variable domain in full, with the rest retrieved from reference TRBV2 and TRBJ2-5, is EPEVTQTPSHQVTQMGQEVILRCVPISNHLYFYWYRQILGQKVEFLVSFYNNEISEKSEIFDDQFSVERPDGSNFTLKIRSTKLEDSAMYFCASSEGPSGRSMETQYFGPGTRLLVL.

This clonotype was detected ten times or more. This sequence joins TRBV7-2 and TRBJ2-7; D call uncertain. CDR1 and CDR2 from the germline V gene are SGHTA and FQGNSA. The CDR3 consists of 13 residues. Trimming shortened V by 4 bases and J by 5 bases, and 12 bases separated the two germline ends. DNA of the CDR3: TGTGCCAGCAGCTCCATGGTGGGCCACGAGCAGTACTTC. This encodes CASSSMVGHEQYF. Full variable domain (remainder filled in from reference TRBV7-2 and TRBJ2-7): GAGVSQSPSNKVTEKGKDVELRCDPISGHTALYWYRQSLGQGLEFLIYFQGNSAPDKSGLPSDRFSAERTGGSVSTLTIQRTQQEDSAVYLCASSSMVGHEQYFGPGTRLTVT.

As to this clonotype: This may be a read error: a much more frequent sequence differs by one nucleotide. A read error is likely, as this CDR3 ends without the conserved phenylalanine or tryptophan. CDR3 loop: CASSQDLGGSNTGELFS. CDR3 coding DNA: TGTGCCAGCAGCCAAGATCTTGGGGGCTCGAACACCGGGGAGCTGTTTTCT. The chain combines TRBV3-1 with TRBJ2-2, with a weak D call TRBD1 (6 bases). Trimming left V 0 bases short and J 0 bases short, with 11 bases between. The CDR3 loop spans 17 amino acids. Germline CDR1 is LGHDT and CDR2 is YNNKEL (reference sequence).